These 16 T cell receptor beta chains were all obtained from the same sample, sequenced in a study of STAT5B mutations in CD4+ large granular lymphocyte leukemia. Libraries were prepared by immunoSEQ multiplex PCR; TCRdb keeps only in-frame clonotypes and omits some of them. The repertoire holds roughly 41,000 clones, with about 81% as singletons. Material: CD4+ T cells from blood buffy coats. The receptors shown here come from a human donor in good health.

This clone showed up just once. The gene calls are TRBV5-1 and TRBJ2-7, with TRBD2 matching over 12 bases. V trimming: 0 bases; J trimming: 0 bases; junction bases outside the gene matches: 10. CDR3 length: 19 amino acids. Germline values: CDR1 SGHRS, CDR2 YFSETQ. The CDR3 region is CASSLGPSGLAGSSYEQYF. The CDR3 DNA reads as TGCGCCAGCAGCTTGGGTCCCTCGGGACTAGCGGGCAGCTCCTACGAGCAGTACTTC.

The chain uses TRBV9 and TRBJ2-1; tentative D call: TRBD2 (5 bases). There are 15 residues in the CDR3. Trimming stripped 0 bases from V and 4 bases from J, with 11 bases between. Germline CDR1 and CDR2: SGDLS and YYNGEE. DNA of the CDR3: TGTGCCAGCAGCGTAGGGGAGCTAACTTACAATGAGCAGTTCTTC. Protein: CASSVGELTYNEQFF. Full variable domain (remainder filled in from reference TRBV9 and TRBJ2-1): DSGVTQTPKHLITATGQRVTLRCSPRSGDLSVYWYQQSLDQGLQFLIQYYNGEERAKGNILERFSAQQFPDLHSELNLSSLELGDSALYFCASSVGELTYNEQFFGPGTRLTVL.

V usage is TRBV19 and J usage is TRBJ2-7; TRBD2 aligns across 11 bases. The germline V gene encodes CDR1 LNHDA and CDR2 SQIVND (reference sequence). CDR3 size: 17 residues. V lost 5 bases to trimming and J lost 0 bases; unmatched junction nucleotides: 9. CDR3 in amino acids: CASSSRLAGLTSYEQYF. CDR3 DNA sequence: TGTGCCAGTAGTTCCAGACTAGCGGGACTAACCTCCTACGAGCAGTACTTC.

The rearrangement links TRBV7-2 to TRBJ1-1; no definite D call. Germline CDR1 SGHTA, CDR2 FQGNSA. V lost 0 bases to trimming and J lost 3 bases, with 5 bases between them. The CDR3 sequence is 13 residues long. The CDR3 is CASSLADDTEAFF. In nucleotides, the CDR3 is TGTGCCAGCAGCTTAGCAGATGACACTGAAGCTTTCTTT.

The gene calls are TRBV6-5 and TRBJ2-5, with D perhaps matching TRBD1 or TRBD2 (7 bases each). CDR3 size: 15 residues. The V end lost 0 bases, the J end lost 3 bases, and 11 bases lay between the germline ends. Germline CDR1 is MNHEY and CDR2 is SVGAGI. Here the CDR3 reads CASSYSAGGEETQYF. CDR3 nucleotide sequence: TGTGCCAGCAGTTACTCGGCAGGGGGGGAAGAGACCCAGTACTTC.

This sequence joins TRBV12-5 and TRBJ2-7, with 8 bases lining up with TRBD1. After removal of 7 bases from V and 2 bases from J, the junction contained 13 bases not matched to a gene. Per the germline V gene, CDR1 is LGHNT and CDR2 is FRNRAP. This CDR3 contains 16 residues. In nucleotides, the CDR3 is TGTGCTAGTGCCCCGGATCGCGGACAGGGTGCCTACGAGCAGTACTTC. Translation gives CASAPDRGQGAYEQYF.

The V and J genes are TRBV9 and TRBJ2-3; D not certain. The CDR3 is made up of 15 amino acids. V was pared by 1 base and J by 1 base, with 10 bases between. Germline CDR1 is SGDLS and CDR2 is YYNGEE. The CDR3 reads CASSVWVGGTDTQYF. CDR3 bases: TGTGCCAGCAGCGTATGGGTTGGGGGCACAGATACGCAGTATTTT.

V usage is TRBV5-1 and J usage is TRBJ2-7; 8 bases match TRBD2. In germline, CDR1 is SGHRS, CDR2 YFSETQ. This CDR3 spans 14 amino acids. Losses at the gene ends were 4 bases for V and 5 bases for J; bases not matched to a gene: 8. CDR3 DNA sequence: TGCGCCAGCAGCCGGGGGGGGGTGGACGACGAGCAGTACTTC. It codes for CASSRGGVDDEQYF.

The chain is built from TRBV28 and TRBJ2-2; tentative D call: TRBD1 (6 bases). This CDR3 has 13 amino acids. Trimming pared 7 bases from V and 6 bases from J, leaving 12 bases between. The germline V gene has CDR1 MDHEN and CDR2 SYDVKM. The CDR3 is CASNLQGPGELFF. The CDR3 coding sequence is TGTGCCAGCAACCTACAGGGACCCGGGGAGCTGTTTTTT.

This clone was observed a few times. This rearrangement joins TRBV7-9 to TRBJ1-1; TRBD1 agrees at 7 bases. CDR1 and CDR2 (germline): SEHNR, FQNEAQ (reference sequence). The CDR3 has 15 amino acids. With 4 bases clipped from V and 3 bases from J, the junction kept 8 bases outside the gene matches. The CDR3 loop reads CASSSRQGTDTEAFF. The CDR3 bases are TGTGCCAGCAGCTCAAGACAGGGTACGGACACTGAAGCTTTCTTT.

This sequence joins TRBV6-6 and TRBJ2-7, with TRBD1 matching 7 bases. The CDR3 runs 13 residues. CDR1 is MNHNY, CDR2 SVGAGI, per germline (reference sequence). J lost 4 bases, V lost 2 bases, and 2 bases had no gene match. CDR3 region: CASSYGTDYEQYF. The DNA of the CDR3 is TGTGCCAGCAGTTACGGGACAGATTACGAGCAGTACTTC.

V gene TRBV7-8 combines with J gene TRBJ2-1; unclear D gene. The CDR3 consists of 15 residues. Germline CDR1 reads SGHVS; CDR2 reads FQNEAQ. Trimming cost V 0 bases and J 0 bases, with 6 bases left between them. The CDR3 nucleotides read TGTGCCAGCAGCTTAGCATACACCTCCTACAATGAGCAGTTCTTC. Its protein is CASSLAYTSYNEQFF.

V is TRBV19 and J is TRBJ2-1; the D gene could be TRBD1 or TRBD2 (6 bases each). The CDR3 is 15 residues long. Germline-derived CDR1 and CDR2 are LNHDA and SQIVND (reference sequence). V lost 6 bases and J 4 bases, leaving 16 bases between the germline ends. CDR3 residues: CASRLTGTSYNEQFF. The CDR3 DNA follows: TGTGCCAGTAGGCTAACAGGGACTTCTTACAATGAGCAGTTCTTC. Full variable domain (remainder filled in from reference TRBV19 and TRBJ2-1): DGGITQSPKYLFRKEGQNVTLSCEQNLNHDAMYWYRQDPGQGLRLIYYSQIVNDFQKGDIAEGYSVSREKKESFPLTVTSAQKNPTAFYLCASRLTGTSYNEQFFGPGTRLTVL.

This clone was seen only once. CDR3 DNA: TGTGCCAGCAGTTACGGACAGGGCGCTCAGCCCCAGCATTTT. As protein: CASSYGQGAQPQHF. V usage is TRBV6-5 and J usage is TRBJ1-5; TRBD1 matches 8 bases. The CDR3 runs to 14 residues. Germline V gives CDR1 MNHEY, CDR2 SVGAGI. V lost 2 bases to trimming and J lost 6 bases; unmatched junction nucleotides: 3.

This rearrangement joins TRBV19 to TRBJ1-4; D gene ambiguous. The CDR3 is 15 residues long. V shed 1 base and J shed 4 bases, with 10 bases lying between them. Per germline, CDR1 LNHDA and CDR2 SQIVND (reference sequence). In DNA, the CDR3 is TGTGCCAGTAGTATAGGAAACTCCGGTAATGAAAAACTGTTTTTT. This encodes CASSIGNSGNEKLFF. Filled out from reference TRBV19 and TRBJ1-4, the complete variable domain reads DGGITQSPKYLFRKEGQNVTLSCEQNLNHDAMYWYRQDPGQGLRLIYYSQIVNDFQKGDIAEGYSVSREKKESFPLTVTSAQKNPTAFYLCASSIGNSGNEKLFFGSGTQLSVL.

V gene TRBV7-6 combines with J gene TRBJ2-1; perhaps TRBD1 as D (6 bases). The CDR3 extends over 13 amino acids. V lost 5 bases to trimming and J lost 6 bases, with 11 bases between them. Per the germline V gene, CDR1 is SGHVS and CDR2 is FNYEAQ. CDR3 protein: CASSAYRVNEQFF. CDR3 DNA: TGTGCCAGCAGCGCATACAGGGTCAATGAGCAGTTCTTC. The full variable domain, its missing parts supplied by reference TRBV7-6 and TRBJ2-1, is GAGVSQSPRYKVTKRGQDVALRCDPISGHVSLYWYRQALGQGPEFLTYFNYEAQQDKSGLPNDRFSAERPEGSISTLTIQRTEQRDSAMYRCASSAYRVNEQFFGPGTRLTVL.